The 27 T cell receptor beta chains below come from one sample, sequenced in a study of shared clonotypes between healthy human individuals. Sequencing used immunoSEQ multiplex PCR; TCRdb keeps in-frame clones, though not all of them. Among a few million clones listed, approximately 94% were seen once. The sequenced material came from naive CD4+ T cells sorted from blood. Sample subset: CD45RA+ positively selected. The receptors shown here come from a man aged 18 to 29 in good health.

The chain recombines TRBV11-3 with TRBJ2-1; D gene ambiguous. The germline gives CDR1 SGHNT, CDR2 YENEEA. The CDR3 length is 11 residues. The germline V and J ends were trimmed by 2 bases and 8 bases, with 4 bases remaining between them. This CDR3 is CASSLNDEQFF. The CDR3, as DNA: TGTGCCAGCAGCTTAAACGATGAGCAGTTCTTC.

The chain combines TRBV19 with TRBJ1-2; 7 bases align to TRBD1. This CDR3 contains 13 residues. The V gene end was trimmed by 4 bases and the J gene end by 7 bases; junction bases not matched to a gene: 6. CDR1 and CDR2 from the germline V gene are LNHDA and SQIVND (reference sequence). CDR3 loop: CASSTRDRLGYTF. DNA for the CDR3: TGTGCCAGTAGTACAAGGGACAGACTTGGCTACACCTTC.

The genes are TRBV6-6 and TRBJ1-2; 7 bases are a match to TRBD1. Per the germline V gene, CDR1 is MNHNY and CDR2 is SVGAGI (reference sequence). Trimming removed 0 bases from V and 7 bases from J; junction bases left unmatched: 2. This CDR3 has 13 amino acids. CDR3 region: CASSYSTGTGYTF. CDR3 DNA sequence: TGTGCCAGCAGTTACTCGACAGGGACTGGCTACACCTTC.

Notes on this clone: The same CDR3 arises from other DNA sequences in this sample as well. The V and J genes are TRBV6-5 and TRBJ2-7; 11 bases are shared with TRBD1. With 5 bases clipped from V and 2 bases from J, the junction kept 2 bases outside the gene matches. The CDR3 has 14 residues. The germline V gene has CDR1 MNHEY and CDR2 SVGAGI. The CDR3 loop reads CASSRGQGAYEQYF. Written as DNA, the CDR3 is TGTGCCAGCAGTCGGGGACAGGGGGCCTACGAGCAGTACTTC.

The V gene is TRBV5-1, the J gene TRBJ1-1; D may be TRBD1 (6 bases). The CDR3 spans 15 residues. Germline-derived CDR1 and CDR2 are SGHRS and YFSETQ. Trimming took off 5 bases at V and 0 bases at J, with 14 bases between the two ends. The CDR3 region is CASSRDRLMNTEAFF. The CDR3 nucleotides are TGCGCCAGCAGTCGCGACAGGTTGATGAACACTGAAGCTTTCTTT. The full variable domain, completed using reference TRBV5-1 and TRBJ1-1, is KAGVTQTPRYLIKTRGQQVTLSCSPISGHRSVSWYQQTPGQGLQFLFEYFSETQRNKGNFPGRFSGRQFSNSRSEMNVSTLELGDSALYLCASSRDRLMNTEAFFGQGTRLTVV.

The chain has TRBV19 and TRBJ1-5, with D unresolved. Germline V gene lookup returns CDR1 LNHDA and CDR2 SQIVND (reference sequence). The length of the CDR3 is 12 residues. Trimming cost V 6 bases and J 7 bases, with 10 bases left between them. Here the CDR3 reads CASRGETQPQHF. As DNA, the CDR3 is TGTGCCAGTAGAGGAGAAACCCAGCCCCAGCATTTT.

The chain has TRBV28 and TRBJ2-2, with no clear D. The germline V and J ends were trimmed by 7 bases and 5 bases, with 14 bases remaining between them. CDR3 length: 14 amino acids. Germline lookup yields CDR1 MDHEN and CDR2 SYDVKM. The CDR3 here is CASTPRARTGELFF. In nucleotides, the CDR3 is TGTGCCAGCACCCCCCGGGCCAGGACCGGGGAGCTGTTTTTT.

The CDR3: CAWSVTEGQPQHF. The DNA of the CDR3 is TGTGCCTGGAGTGTCACAGAGGGTCAGCCCCAGCATTTT. This chain joins TRBV30 and TRBJ1-5; no reliable D call. CDR3 size: 13 residues. The V gene's germline CDR1 is GTSNPN and CDR2 SVGIG (reference sequence). The ends were cut back, 0 bases at V and 6 bases at J, with 9 bases in the middle.

The gene calls are TRBV10-1 and TRBJ2-1; D is undetermined. This CDR3 has 14 amino acids. V dropped 3 bases and J dropped 0 bases, with 6 bases sitting between them. Germline CDR1 is WNHNN and CDR2 is SYGVQD (reference sequence). The CDR3 spells CASSDGDSYNEQFF. The CDR3 region has the DNA TGCGCCAGCAGTGATGGGGACTCCTACAATGAGCAGTTCTTC.

The DNA for the CDR3 is TGTGCCAGCAGCTTAACGACCGGGACAGGGTCCAATGAGCAGTTCTTC. Translated: CASSLTTGTGSNEQFF. V is TRBV7-3 and J is TRBJ2-1; 9 nucleotides line up with TRBD1. J lost 6 bases, V lost 0 bases, and 6 bases had no gene match. Germline lookup yields CDR1 SGHTA and CDR2 FQGTGA. The CDR3 consists of 16 residues.

J is TRBJ1-1 and V is TRBV10-3; 7 nucleotides match TRBD1. The V gene's germline CDR1 is ENHRY and CDR2 SYGVKD. Losses at the gene ends were 5 bases for V and 1 base for J; bases not matched to a gene: 4. CDR3 length equals 14 residues. The CDR3 loop is CAISQGQTNTEAFF. CDR3 sequence (DNA): TGTGCCATCAGTCAGGGACAGACGAACACTGAAGCTTTCTTT.

This clone was counted a few times. The J gene is TRBJ1-2, the V gene TRBV10-3, with D perhaps matching TRBD1 (5 bases). The CDR3 is 13 amino acids. Germline CDR1 and CDR2: ENHRY and SYGVKD. Trimming removed 6 bases from V and 9 bases from J, with 17 bases in between. The CDR3 spells CAIRSGAGDSYTF. As DNA, the CDR3 is TGTGCCATCAGGAGTGGGGCGGGAGATAGCTACACCTTC.

The chain is built from TRBV7-9 and TRBJ1-1, with D perhaps matching TRBD1 (6 bases). Trimming shortened V by 5 bases and J by 5 bases, and 15 bases separated the two germline ends. This CDR3 region has 14 residues. Germline lookup yields CDR1 SEHNR and CDR2 FQNEAQ (reference sequence). The CDR3 sequence is CASSPKGVRTEAFF. CDR3 DNA sequence: TGTGCCAGCAGCCCCAAGGGGGTTAGGACTGAAGCTTTCTTT.

In DNA, the CDR3 is TGTGCCAGCATAGGGGGGAAAATGAACACTGAAGCTTTCTTT. It codes for CASIGGKMNTEAFF. This chain joins TRBV2 and TRBJ1-1; possible D gene TRBD1, 6 bases. The V gene's germline CDR1 is SNHLY and CDR2 FYNNEI. V lost 7 bases, J lost 0 bases, and 12 bases lay in between. The CDR3 loop spans 14 amino acids.

This rearrangement joins TRBV28 to TRBJ1-6, with D perhaps TRBD1 (6 bases). Between the trimmed V and J ends, which lost 7 bases and 6 bases, there was a span of 13 bases. Germline CDR1 is MDHEN and CDR2 is SYDVKM. The CDR3 spans 14 residues. The CDR3 sequence is CASTEGGLNSPLHF. CDR3 in DNA: TGTGCCAGCACCGAGGGGGGGCTTAATTCACCCCTCCACTTT.

This clone occurred once. The sample has other DNA sequences that encode this CDR3 too. V usage is TRBV25-1 and J usage is TRBJ2-7; 7 bases fit TRBD2. This CDR3 is built from 12 residues. Trimming removed 6 bases from V and 3 bases from J; junction bases left unmatched: 2. The V gene's germline CDR1 is MGHDK and CDR2 SYGVNS. The CDR3 region is CASRGGSYEQYF. CDR3 nucleotide sequence: TGTGCCAGCAGGGGCGGGAGCTACGAGCAGTACTTC.

About this clone: Distinct nucleotide sequences in the sample also encode this CDR3. The chain carries TRBV6-1 and TRBJ2-3, with unresolved D. Germline loops: CDR1 MNHNS, CDR2 SASEGT. V lost 6 bases, J lost 6 bases, and 7 bases lay in between. The CDR3 length is 11 residues. CDR3 loop: CASRSTDTQYF. The CDR3 DNA is TGTGCCAGCAGGTCCACGGATACGCAGTATTTT.

To note about this clone: Additional DNA sequences in this sample encode the identical CDR3. The J gene is TRBJ1-1, the V gene TRBV5-1; D is unresolved. CDR1 is SGHRS, CDR2 YFSETQ, per germline. The V gene lost 2 bases and the J gene lost 5 bases, with 10 bases spanning the gap. The CDR3 runs 13 residues. CDR3: CASSLSLGTEAFF. CDR3 bases: TGCGCCAGCAGCTTATCCCTGGGTACTGAAGCTTTCTTT.

The V and J genes are TRBV5-4 and TRBJ1-2; D possibly corresponds to TRBD1 (5 bases). The V and J ends lost 3 bases and 6 bases respectively, with 15 bases between them. The CDR3 spans 14 residues. Germline CDR1 SGHNT, CDR2 YYREEE (reference sequence). CDR3 loop: CASSSTEGRDGYTF. In DNA, the CDR3 is TGTGCCAGCAGCTCCACAGAGGGGAGGGATGGCTACACCTTC. The complete variable domain, with remaining parts taken from reference TRBV5-4 and TRBJ1-2, reads ETGVTQSPTHLIKTRGQQVTLRCSSQSGHNTVSWYQQALGQGPQFIFQYYREEENGRGNFPPRFSGLQFPNYSSELNVNALELDDSALYLCASSSTEGRDGYTFGSGTRLTVV.

CDR3 in DNA: TGTGCCAGCAGCTTATTAACTCGGGGAGACAGGGGTAGGACTGAAGCTTTCTTT. Its protein is CASSLLTRGDRGRTEAFF. The V call is TRBV7-8, the J call TRBJ1-1; TRBD1 agrees at 8 bases. CDR3 length: 18 amino acids. CDR1 and CDR2 (germline): SGHVS, FQNEAQ. V was pared by 2 bases and J by 5 bases, with 16 bases of the junction left unmatched.

The gene calls are TRBV6-5 and TRBJ2-4, with D possibly TRBD2 on 6 matching bases. Germline CDR1 is MNHEY and CDR2 is SVGAGI. The CDR3 runs to 13 residues. The ends were cut back, 6 bases at V and 10 bases at J, with 16 bases in the middle. CDR3 amino acids: CASREDGGTIQYF. Here the CDR3 DNA reads TGTGCCAGCAGGGAGGACGGGGGAACGATTCAGTACTTC.

In DNA, the CDR3 is TGTGCCAGCAGCAGCGAAGGCCGGGGACGCCCGAACACTGAAGCTTTCTTT. Protein: CASSSEGRGRPNTEAFF. This chain connects TRBV21-1 to TRBJ1-1. TRBV21-1 is labeled a pseudogene. This CDR3 has 17 amino acids.

This chain joins TRBV6-1 and TRBJ2-7; maybe TRBD2 (6 bases). Trimming pared 4 bases from V and 5 bases from J, leaving 15 bases between. The CDR3 is made up of 14 amino acids. The germline V gene has CDR1 MNHNS and CDR2 SASEGT. The CDR3 region is CASSAGTLDHEQYF. For the CDR3, the DNA is TGTGCCAGCAGTGCCGGGACTTTGGACCACGAGCAGTACTTC.

The chain's CDR3 is CASFGQGLNTEAFF. The CDR3, as DNA: TGTGCCAGCTTCGGACAGGGTTTAAACACTGAAGCTTTCTTT. The chain recombines TRBV19 with TRBJ1-1; TRBD1 matches at 8 bases. The CDR3 runs to 14 residues. The germline V gene encodes CDR1 LNHDA and CDR2 SQIVND (reference sequence). The ends lost 9 bases at V and 2 bases at J; junction bases unmatched: 8.

This clone appeared once. CDR3 DNA: TGTGCCAGCAGTGAAGATGGCGGCTCCTACGAGCAGTACTTC. This translates into CASSEDGGSYEQYF. The chain is built from TRBV6-1 and TRBJ2-7; D is uncertain. Per germline, CDR1 MNHNS and CDR2 SASEGT. This CDR3 is 14 amino acids long. Trimming left V 1 base short and J 0 bases short, with 7 bases between.

The chain employs TRBV27 and TRBJ1-2, with 10 bases fitting TRBD1. V dropped 2 bases and J dropped 6; count of bases not matched to a gene: 12. The CDR3 runs to 17 residues. In germline, CDR1 is MNHEY, CDR2 SMNVEV (reference sequence). CDR3 amino acids: CASSLRWSGTGADGYTF. The CDR3 DNA reads TGTGCCAGCAGTTTAAGGTGGAGCGGGACAGGGGCGGATGGCTACACCTTC.

J is TRBJ1-2 and V is TRBV6-6; D unresolved. V lost 6 bases to trimming and J lost 2 bases, with 13 bases between them. The CDR3 loop spans 14 amino acids. CDR1 MNHNY and CDR2 SVGAGI come from the germline V gene (reference sequence). For the CDR3, the DNA is TGTGCCAGCAGCCCCCTGACGGTGAACTATGGCTACACCTTC. Translating it yields CASSPLTVNYGYTF.